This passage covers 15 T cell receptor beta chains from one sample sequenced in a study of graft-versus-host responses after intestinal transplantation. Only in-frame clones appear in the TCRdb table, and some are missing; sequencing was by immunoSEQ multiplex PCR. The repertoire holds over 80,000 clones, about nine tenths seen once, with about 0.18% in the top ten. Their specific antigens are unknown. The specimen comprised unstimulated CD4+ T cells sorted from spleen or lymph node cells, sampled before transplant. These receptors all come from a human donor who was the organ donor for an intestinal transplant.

The CDR3 sequence is CASTQQGVRNSPLHF. The CDR3 nucleotides are TGTGCCAGTACCCAACAAGGGGTCCGGAATTCACCCCTCCACTTT. This chain links TRBV19 with TRBJ1-6, with D tentatively TRBD1 (5 bases). The CDR3 sequence is 15 residues long. V was trimmed by 7 bases and J by 7 bases, leaving 17 bases between them. Germline V gene lookup returns CDR1 LNHDA and CDR2 SQIVND (reference sequence).

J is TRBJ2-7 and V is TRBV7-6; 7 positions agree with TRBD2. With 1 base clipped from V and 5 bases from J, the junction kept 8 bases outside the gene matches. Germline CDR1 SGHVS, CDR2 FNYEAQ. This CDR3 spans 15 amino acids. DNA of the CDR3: TGTGCCAGCAGCTTAGGACTAGCTGGGCCCAACGAGCAGTACTTC. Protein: CASSLGLAGPNEQYF. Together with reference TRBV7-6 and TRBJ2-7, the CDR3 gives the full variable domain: GAGVSQSPRYKVTKRGQDVALRCDPISGHVSLYWYRQALGQGPEFLTYFNYEAQQDKSGLPNDRFSAERPEGSISTLTIQRTEQRDSAMYRCASSLGLAGPNEQYFGPGTRLTVT.

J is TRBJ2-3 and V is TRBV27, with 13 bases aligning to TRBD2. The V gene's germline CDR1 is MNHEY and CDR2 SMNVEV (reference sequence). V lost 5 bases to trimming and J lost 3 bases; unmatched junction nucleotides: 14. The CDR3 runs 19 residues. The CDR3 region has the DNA TGTGCCAGCAGTGTCGCCCCCCCGGGACTAGCGGGGATGACAGATACGCAGTATTTT. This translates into CASSVAPPGLAGMTDTQYF.

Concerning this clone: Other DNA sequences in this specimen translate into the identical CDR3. CDR3 nucleotides: TGTGCCAGCAGCGTATTGGGCAGGGGAAGCTACAATGAGCAGTTCTTC. Amino acids: CASSVLGRGSYNEQFF. The chain is built from TRBV9 and TRBJ2-1, with D perhaps matching TRBD1 (6 bases). The CDR3 covers 16 residues. Deletions cut 1 base from V and 3 bases from J, with 14 bases between. CDR1 is SGDLS and CDR2 is YYNGEE in the germline V gene.

The CDR3 region is CASSQTGGEKLFF. CDR3 DNA: TGTGCCAGCAGCCAGACCGGGGGGGAAAAACTGTTTTTT. The chain recombines TRBV4-2 with TRBJ1-4, with a tentative D call TRBD1 (5 bases). There are 13 residues in the CDR3. Germline V gene data show CDR1 as LGHNA and CDR2 as YNFKEQ. V lost 3 bases to trimming and J lost 8 bases, with 10 bases between them.

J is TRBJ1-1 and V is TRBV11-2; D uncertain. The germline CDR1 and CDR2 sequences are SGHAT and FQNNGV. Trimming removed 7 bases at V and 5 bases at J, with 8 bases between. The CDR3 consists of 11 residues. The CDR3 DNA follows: TGTGCCAGCACCGTAGTTACTGAAGCTTTCTTT. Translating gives CASTVVTEAFF.

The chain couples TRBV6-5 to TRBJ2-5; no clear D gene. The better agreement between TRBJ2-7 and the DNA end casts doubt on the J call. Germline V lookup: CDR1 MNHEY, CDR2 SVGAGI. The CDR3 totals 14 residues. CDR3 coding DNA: TGTGCCAGCAGTCCACCGGGTCTCTCACACGAGCAGTACTTC. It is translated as CASSPPGLSHEQYF.

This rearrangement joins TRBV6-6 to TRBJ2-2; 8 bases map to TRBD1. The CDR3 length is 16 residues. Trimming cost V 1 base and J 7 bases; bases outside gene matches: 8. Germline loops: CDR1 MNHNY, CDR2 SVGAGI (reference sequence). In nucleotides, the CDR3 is TGTGCCAGCAGTTACTATCCGGGACAGGTGCTCGGGGAGCTGTTTTTT. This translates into CASSYYPGQVLGELFF.

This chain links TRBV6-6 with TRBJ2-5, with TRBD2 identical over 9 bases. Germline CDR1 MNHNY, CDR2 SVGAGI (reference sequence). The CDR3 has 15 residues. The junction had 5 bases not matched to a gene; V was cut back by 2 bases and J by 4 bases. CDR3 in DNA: TGTGCCAGCAGTTACGTACAAGCGGGGGGAGAGACCCAGTACTTC. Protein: CASSYVQAGGETQYF.

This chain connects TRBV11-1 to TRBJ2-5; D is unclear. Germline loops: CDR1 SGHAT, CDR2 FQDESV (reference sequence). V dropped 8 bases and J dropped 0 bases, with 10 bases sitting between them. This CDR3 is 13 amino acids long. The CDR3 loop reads CASRSLYQETQYF. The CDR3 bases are TGTGCCAGCCGAAGCCTCTACCAAGAGACCCAGTACTTC. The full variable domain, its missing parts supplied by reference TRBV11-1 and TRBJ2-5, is EAEVAQSPRYKITEKSQAVAFWCDPISGHATLYWYRQILGQGPELLVQFQDESVVDDSQLPKDRFSAERLKGVDSTLKIQPAELGDSAMYLCASRSLYQETQYFGPGTRLLVL.

DNA of the CDR3: TGTGCCAGTAGGCCACAGGCGAGGAACACTGAAGCTTTCTTT. This sequence encodes CASRPQARNTEAFF. V is TRBV19 and J is TRBJ1-1, with a tentative D call TRBD1 (5 bases). This CDR3 is 14 amino acids long. Germline lookup yields CDR1 LNHDA and CDR2 SQIVND (reference sequence). Deletions cut 6 bases from V and 1 base from J, with 12 bases between.

CDR3 DNA: TGTGCCAGCTCACCCACAGGGGGGGCTGAAGCTTTCTTT. Its translation: CASSPTGGAEAFF. The chain uses TRBV18 and TRBJ1-1, with 8 positions matching TRBD1. J was trimmed by 6 bases and V by 3 bases; bases with no gene match: 3. The length of the CDR3 is 13 residues. Germline loops: CDR1 KGHSH, CDR2 LQKENI.

In nucleotides, the CDR3 is TGCGCCAGCAGCCAACCGGGACAGGTCACCGGGGAGCTGTTTTTT. Protein product: CASSQPGQVTGELFF. The chain couples TRBV4-1 to TRBJ2-2, with TRBD1 matching 8 bases. The V and J ends lost 2 bases and 4 bases, in that order; junction bases with no gene match: 3. This CDR3 spans 15 amino acids. Germline V gives CDR1 MGHRA, CDR2 YSYEKL.

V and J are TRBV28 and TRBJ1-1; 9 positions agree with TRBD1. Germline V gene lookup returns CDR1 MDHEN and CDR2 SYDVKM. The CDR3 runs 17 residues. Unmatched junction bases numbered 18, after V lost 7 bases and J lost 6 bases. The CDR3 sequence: CASTQLGQGFVRAEAFF. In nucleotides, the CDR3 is TGTGCCAGCACCCAATTGGGACAGGGATTTGTTAGAGCTGAAGCTTTCTTT.

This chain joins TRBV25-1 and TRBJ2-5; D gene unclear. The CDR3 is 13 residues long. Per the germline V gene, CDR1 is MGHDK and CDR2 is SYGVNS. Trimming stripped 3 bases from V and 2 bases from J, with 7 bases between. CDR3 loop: CASSDQFQETQYF. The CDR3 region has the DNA TGTGCCAGCAGTGATCAGTTTCAAGAGACCCAGTACTTC.